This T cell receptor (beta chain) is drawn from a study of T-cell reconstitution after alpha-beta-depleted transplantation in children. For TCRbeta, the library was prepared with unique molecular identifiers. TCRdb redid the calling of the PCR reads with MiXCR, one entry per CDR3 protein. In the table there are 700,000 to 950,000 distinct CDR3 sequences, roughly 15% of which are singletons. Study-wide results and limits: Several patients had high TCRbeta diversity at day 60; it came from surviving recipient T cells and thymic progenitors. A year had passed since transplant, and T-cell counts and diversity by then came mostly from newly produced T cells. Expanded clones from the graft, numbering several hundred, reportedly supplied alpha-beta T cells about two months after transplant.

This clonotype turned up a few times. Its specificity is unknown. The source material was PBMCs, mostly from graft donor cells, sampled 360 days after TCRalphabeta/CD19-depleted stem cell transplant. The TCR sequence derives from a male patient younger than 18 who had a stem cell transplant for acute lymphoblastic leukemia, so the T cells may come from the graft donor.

In nucleotides, the CDR3 is TGCAGCGTTGCGCAGGGAGAGACCTACAATGAGCAGTTCTTC. This encodes CSVAQGETYNEQFF. The V gene is TRBV29-1, the J gene TRBJ2-1; D is tentatively TRBD1 or TRBD2 (5 bases each). In germline, CDR1 is SQVTM, CDR2 ANQGSEA. The CDR3 is 14 amino acids. With 4 bases removed from V and 2 bases from J, the gap between germline ends came to 12 bases.